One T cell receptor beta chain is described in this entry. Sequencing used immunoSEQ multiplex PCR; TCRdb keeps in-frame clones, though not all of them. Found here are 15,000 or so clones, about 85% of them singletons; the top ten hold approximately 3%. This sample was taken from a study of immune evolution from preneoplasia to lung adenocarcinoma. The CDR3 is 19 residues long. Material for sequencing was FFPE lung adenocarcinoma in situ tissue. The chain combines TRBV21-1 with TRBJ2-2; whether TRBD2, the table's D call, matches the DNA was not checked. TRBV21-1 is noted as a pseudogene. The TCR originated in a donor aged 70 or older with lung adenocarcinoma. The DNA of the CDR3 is TGTGCCAGCAGCAAAGTAATCCCCCTGGCCGGGAGGGCCCTCGGGGAGCTGTTTTTT. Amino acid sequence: CASSKVIPLAGRALGELFF.